The TCR beta chain under discussion was sequenced for a study of molecular identifiers for immune sequencing clone quantification. For the study at large: The replicates split RNA from about 19,000 or 110,000 naive CD8 cells five ways and sequenced four.

This clonotype occurred many times. Bulk TCR libraries used previously described methods and listed TCR primers. TCRdb independently ran MiXCR on the PCR reads; one entry per CDR3 protein. Among some 8,500 distinct CDR3 sequences listed, 13% to 15% were seen once. Libraries from naive CD8 cells were generated from 20,000 to 1,000,000 sorted cells (with 10%, 30% or 50% RNA). Naive CD8 T cells were sorted, and the gate applied was CD8+CD4-CCR7+CD45RA+. Germline-derived CDR1 and CDR2 are SGHRS and YFSETQ. This CDR3 contains 15 residues. The germline V and J ends were trimmed by 1 base and 5 bases, with 12 bases remaining between them.

The V gene is TRBV5-1, the J gene TRBJ2-2, with D unclear. This TCR derives from a human donor in good health. Some libraries in this study had Jurkat cell RNA spiked in. Sequenced material: naive CD8+ T cells from blood, with Jurkat cell RNA spiked in. As for subset: FACS-sorted CD8+CD4-CCR7+CD45RA+ naive T cells. CDR3: CASSLTDWRTGELFF. CDR3 bases: TGCGCCAGCAGCTTGACAGATTGGCGGACCGGGGAGCTGTTTTTT.